This T cell receptor (beta chain) was captured by sequencing in a study of vaccination and CD4 T cells after COVID-19. V lost 7 bases to trimming and J lost 6 bases, with 15 bases between them. This CDR3 region has 13 residues. In germline, CDR1 is SNHLY, CDR2 FYNNEI. Sequence data for DNA of cultured CD4+ T cells were generated by the Oncomine TCR Beta short-read assay. It was from cultured CD4+ T cells that genomic DNA was extracted. Each CDR3 protein gets one entry after TCRdb re-called the PCR reads with MiXCR. Counted here are over 15,000 distinct CDR3 sequences, approximately 50% occurring once; the ten biggest clones make up 8% to 10%. This clonotype appeared a single time. The antigen is not known. Treatment given: approximately 9-day PBMC culture with coronavirus spike peptide pools or control peptides (ViraFEST assay). Before TCRs were sequenced, ViraFEST expanded antigen-specific T cells with peptide pools.

The genes are TRBV2 and TRBJ1-1, with D uncertain. Sequencing used CD4+ T cells from blood, cultured in vitro, obtained after SARS-CoV-2 vaccination. The TCR was taken from a human donor who had recovered from COVID-19. CDR3 in DNA: TGTGCCAGCATGGCCCTAGGGTCGGCTGAAGCTTTCTTT. Its translation: CASMALGSAEAFF.